Following are 15 T cell receptor beta chains from one sample sequenced in a study of blood T cells in healthy people across ages. Using a J-beta primer mix together with a sample-barcoded 5' primer, a second PCR was run for roughly 7 to 11 cycles. TCRdb passed the 5' RACE reads through MiXCR, listing each CDR3 protein once. The data hold 600,000 to 800,000 distinct CDR3 sequences, with over 40% observed a single time. Sequenced input: blood. These receptors were obtained from an elderly woman in good health.

Here the CDR3 reads CASSQDRGSSTDTQYF. CDR3 DNA sequence: TGCGCCAGCAGCCAAGATCGGGGCAGTAGCACAGATACGCAGTATTTT. V and J are TRBV4-3 and TRBJ2-3, with D perhaps TRBD1 or TRBD2 (5 bases each). V was clipped by 0 bases and J by 0 bases, with 10 bases between them. The V gene's germline CDR1 is LGHNA and CDR2 YSLEER. The CDR3 consists of 16 residues.

Worth noting for this clonotype: A much more abundant neighbour one base away suggests this may be a read error. The rearrangement joins TRBV7-7 to TRBJ2-1, with 7 positions matching TRBD1. The CDR3 has 11 residues. In germline, CDR1 is SSHAT, CDR2 FNYEAQ (reference sequence). The CDR3 reads CAIDRDREQFF. The CDR3 DNA follows: TGTGCTATAGACAGGGATAGGGAGCAGTTCTTC.

The CDR3 bases are TGTGCCAGCAGGGTTACAGGGTACACAGATACGCAGTATTTT. It translates to CASRVTGYTDTQYF. The rearrangement joins TRBV27 to TRBJ2-3; TRBD1 might be the D (6 bases). In germline, CDR1 is MNHEY, CDR2 SMNVEV (reference sequence). The CDR3 is 14 amino acids. Trimming removed 6 bases from V and 2 bases from J, with 12 bases in between.

This clonotype has only a few counts. This could be a read error, since a much larger clone is one nucleotide away. V gene TRBV2 combines with J gene TRBJ2-1; 9 bases line up with TRBD1. The tail of the sequence fits TRBJ2-7 better, so the J call may be wrong. This CDR3 has 17 residues. Germline assignment: CDR1 SNHLY and CDR2 FYNNEI. The CDR3 region is CASSRLNRGQSYNEQYF. In DNA, the CDR3 is TGTGCCAGCAGTAGGCTCAACAGGGGGCAATCCTACAATGAGCAGTACTTC.

This clonotype was counted a few times. The chain couples TRBV3-1 to TRBJ1-1; D gene ambiguous. V was cut by 3 bases and J by 1 base, with 6 bases left in between. Germline V CDR1 and CDR2: LGHDT, YNNKEL (reference sequence). CDR3 length equals 13 residues. CDR3 in amino acids: CASSHGPNTEAFF. As DNA, the CDR3 is TGTGCCAGCAGCCATGGCCCGAACACTGAAGCTTTCTTT.

Concerning this clonotype: Given a much more abundant clone one base away, this may be a read error. The chain employs TRBV7-9 and TRBJ2-1; D unclear. The J call may be mistaken, given a closer DNA end match to TRBJ2-7. Germline V gives CDR1 SEHNR, CDR2 FQNEAQ (reference sequence). The CDR3 is 15 residues long. The CDR3 is CASSFGRPDDNEQYF. DNA for the CDR3: TGTGCCAGCAGCTTTGGTCGTCCCGATGACAATGAGCAGTACTTC.

This clonotype came up once. This chain uses TRBV27 with TRBJ1-4; tentative D call: TRBD1 (6 bases). With 3 bases removed from V and 4 bases from J, the gap between germline ends came to 12 bases. Germline V gene lookup returns CDR1 MNHEY and CDR2 SMNVEV (reference sequence). The CDR3 length is 15 residues. The CDR3 loop is CASSFLGADNEKLFF. The CDR3 region has the DNA TGTGCCAGCAGTTTTTTGGGGGCGGATAATGAAAAACTGTTTTTT.

The chain couples TRBV2 to TRBJ2-1; D may be TRBD2 (5 bases). The CDR3 covers 15 residues. Germline V lookup: CDR1 SNHLY, CDR2 FYNNEI. V lost 6 bases, J lost 0 bases, and 12 bases lay in between. CDR3 DNA: TGTGCCAGCAGATTAGACTACAGCTCCTACAATGAGCAGTTCTTC. Amino acids: CASRLDYSSYNEQFF. The complete variable domain, with remaining parts taken from reference TRBV2 and TRBJ2-1, reads EPEVTQTPSHQVTQMGQEVILRCVPISNHLYFYWYRQILGQKVEFLVSFYNNEISEKSEIFDDQFSVERPDGSNFTLKIRSTKLEDSAMYFCASRLDYSSYNEQFFGPGTRLTVL.

The rearrangement links TRBV20-1 to TRBJ2-7; 10 bases map to TRBD2. Germline lookup yields CDR1 DFQATT and CDR2 SNEGSKA (reference sequence). V was clipped by 4 bases and J by 6 bases; unmatched bases: 12. The CDR3 is made up of 15 amino acids. The CDR3 DNA sequence: TGCAGTGCTAACCCCGGGACTAGCGATTCGGGCGAGCAGTACTTC. Translated, it gives CSANPGTSDSGEQYF.

The CDR3 DNA reads TGCGCCAGCAGCATCCGACAGGGGTGGTTAGAGACCCAGTACTTC. It translates to CASSIRQGWLETQYF. V is TRBV5-1 and J is TRBJ2-7; the match to TRBD1 covers 8 bases. The J call may be wrong; the DNA end is better matched by TRBJ2-5. Germline CDR1 and CDR2: SGHRS and YFSETQ. The CDR3 totals 15 residues.

The chain joins TRBV12-3 or TRBV12-4 to TRBJ1-6, with 7 bases identical to TRBD1. J gave up 7 bases and V 5 bases, and 5 bases lay outside the gene matches. The CDR3 length is 14 residues. The DNA of the CDR3 is TGTGCCAGCAGTGTGAACAGGGGAAATTCACCCCTCCACTTT. Its protein product is CASSVNRGNSPLHF.

The J gene is TRBJ2-4, the V gene TRBV18, with 14 bases identical to TRBD2. CDR3 length: 15 amino acids. The germline CDR1 and CDR2 sequences are KGHSH and LQKENI. After removal of 4 bases from V and 13 bases from J, the junction contained 9 bases not matched to a gene. CDR3: CASSQGLAGAGEQYF. CDR3 sequence (DNA): TGTGCCAGCTCACAGGGACTAGCGGGAGCGGGTGAGCAGTACTTC.

This clonotype occurred a few times. A much bigger clone sits one base away, suggesting this may be a read error. This chain joins TRBV7-9 and TRBJ2-1; D is possibly TRBD2 (7 bases). From germline, CDR1 is SEHNR and CDR2 FQNEAQ (reference sequence). The CDR3 extends over 16 amino acids. V dropped 1 base and J dropped 2 bases, with 12 bases sitting between them. CDR3 nucleotides: TGTGCCAGCAGCTTAGGAGGGGGGGGGACCTACAATGAGCAGTTCTTC. Encoded protein: CASSLGGGGTYNEQFF.

V and J are TRBV10-3 and TRBJ1-1, with no clear D. The V gene lost 2 bases and the J gene lost 2 bases, with 6 bases spanning the gap. The length of the CDR3 is 13 residues. Germline values: CDR1 ENHRY, CDR2 SYGVKD. As DNA, the CDR3 is TGTGCCATCAGTGAGGGGGATAACACTGAAGCTTTCTTT. This codes for CAISEGDNTEAFF.

The chain uses TRBV29-1 and TRBJ2-7; TRBD1 is a possible D gene (6 bases). The germline V and J ends were trimmed by 6 bases and 7 bases, with 13 bases remaining between them. The CDR3 loop spans 11 amino acids. Germline-derived CDR1 and CDR2 are SQVTM and ANQGSEA. DNA of the CDR3: TGCAGCGTACAGGGACAAGTAGAGCAGTACTTC. Translating it yields CSVQGQVEQYF.